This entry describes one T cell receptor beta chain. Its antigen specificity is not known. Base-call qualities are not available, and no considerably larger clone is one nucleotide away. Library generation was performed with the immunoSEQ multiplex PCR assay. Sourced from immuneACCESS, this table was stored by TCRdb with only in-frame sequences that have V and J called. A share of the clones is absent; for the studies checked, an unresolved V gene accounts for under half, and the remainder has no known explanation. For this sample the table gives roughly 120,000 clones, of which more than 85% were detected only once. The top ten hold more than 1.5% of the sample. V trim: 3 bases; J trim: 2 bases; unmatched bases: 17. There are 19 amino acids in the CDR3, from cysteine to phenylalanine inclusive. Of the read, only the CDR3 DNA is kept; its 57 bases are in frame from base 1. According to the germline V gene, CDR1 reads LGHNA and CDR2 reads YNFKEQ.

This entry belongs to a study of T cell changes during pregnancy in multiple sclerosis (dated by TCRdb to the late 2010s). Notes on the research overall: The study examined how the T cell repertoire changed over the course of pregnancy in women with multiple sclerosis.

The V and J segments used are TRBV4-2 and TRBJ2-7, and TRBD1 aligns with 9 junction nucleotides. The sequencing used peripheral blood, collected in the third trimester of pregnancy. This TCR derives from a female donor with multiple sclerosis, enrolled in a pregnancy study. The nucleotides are TGTGCCAGCAGCCAGACCCCGGGACAGGGTGGAGGAAAAACCTACGAGCAGTACTTC. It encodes CASSQTPGQGGGKTYEQYF.